A single sample is the source of the 2 T cell receptor beta chains below, sequenced in a study of OX40 agonist ivuxolimab in advanced cancers. Only in-frame clones appear in the TCRdb table, and some are missing; sequencing was by immunoSEQ multiplex PCR. The sample holds some 62,000 clones; 91% are singletons and the top ten take 12%. The source was CD4+ or CD8+ T cells sorted from blood, collected in a trial of the OX40 agonist ivuxolimab. All receptors derive from an adult with an advanced solid tumor such as melanoma, head and neck, liver or kidney cancer.

This chain joins TRBV27 and TRBJ1-1, with 7 positions matching TRBD1. Germline CDR1 and CDR2: MNHEY and SMNVEV (reference sequence). Trimming took 8 bases from V and 8 from J; bases not matched to a gene: 8. The CDR3 has 12 amino acids. CDR3 DNA sequence: TGTGCCAGCGGGACGGGACAGCTGGAAGCTTTCTTT. Translating gives CASGTGQLEAFF.

This clone was counted once. This rearrangement joins TRBV5-1 to TRBJ2-3, with 9 bases aligning to TRBD2. There are 15 residues in the CDR3. Trimming at V came to 1 base and at J to 5 bases, leaving 5 bases not matched to a gene. Germline V gene sequence: CDR1 SGHRS, CDR2 YFSETQ. For the CDR3, the DNA is TGCGCCAGCAGCTTGTCTAGCGGGGTAGTAGATACGCAGTATTTT. This sequence encodes CASSLSSGVVDTQYF.